What follows are 18 T cell receptor beta chains derived from one specimen sequenced in a study of T cell responses to AZD1222 COVID-19 vaccine. The assay was immunoSEQ multiplex PCR, and TCRdb's table has in-frame clones only and misses some. The table shows around 56,000 clones, with 80% to 90% occurring only once. The sequences come from peripheral blood, collected 28 days after the second AZD1222 dose. The source is an adult who received the AZD1222 COVID-19 vaccine.

V usage is TRBV7-9 and J usage is TRBJ1-1, with D perhaps matching TRBD1 (5 bases). This CDR3 is 15 amino acids long. CDR1 and CDR2 from the germline V gene are SEHNR and FQNEAQ (reference sequence). Trimming cost V 2 bases and J 1 base, with 11 bases left between them. CDR3 residues: CASSLFGGTNTEAFF. The CDR3, as DNA: TGTGCCAGCAGCTTATTTGGGGGGACGAACACTGAAGCTTTCTTT.

The V call is TRBV24-1, the J call TRBJ1-5, with D unresolved. The length of the CDR3 is 13 residues. Per germline, CDR1 KGHDR and CDR2 SFDVKD. The V end lost 7 bases, the J end lost 0 bases, and 6 bases lay between the germline ends. In nucleotides, the CDR3 is TGTGCCACCAGCCTTACTAGCAATCAGCCCCAGCATTTT. This codes for CATSLTSNQPQHF.

The J gene is TRBJ1-3, the V gene TRBV19; D unclear. With 1 base removed from V and 3 bases from J, the gap between germline ends came to 10 bases. Germline V gene lookup returns CDR1 LNHDA and CDR2 SQIVND (reference sequence). This CDR3 has 15 residues. The CDR3: CASSIGGAGGNTIYF. The DNA for the CDR3 is TGTGCCAGTAGTATAGGGGGAGCTGGTGGAAACACCATATATTTT.

The V and J genes are TRBV29-1 and TRBJ2-4; 7 bases agree with TRBD1. With V trimmed by 6 bases and J by 8 bases, 10 bases remained unmatched. The CDR3 loop spans 13 amino acids. Germline V gene lookup returns CDR1 SQVTM and CDR2 ANQGSEA. DNA of the CDR3: TGCAGCGTAGATACACAGGGGAGCTACATTCAGTACTTC. This sequence encodes CSVDTQGSYIQYF.

The chain employs TRBV4-2 and TRBJ1-4; no clear D gene. Trimming took 1 base from V and 7 from J, leaving 13 bases between them. The CDR3 length is 15 residues. CDR1 is LGHNA and CDR2 is YNFKEQ in the germline V gene. CDR3: CASSQVFPRTEKLFF. The CDR3 region has the DNA TGTGCCAGCAGCCAAGTCTTTCCCCGAACTGAAAAACTGTTTTTT.

This CDR3 is CAWSPTGAGGLEQFF. DNA for the CDR3: TGTGCCTGGAGTCCTACTGGGGCGGGAGGGCTGGAGCAGTTCTTC. The V gene is TRBV30, the J gene TRBJ2-1; 9 nucleotides agree with TRBD2. This CDR3 is 15 amino acids long. Germline lookup yields CDR1 GTSNPN and CDR2 SVGIG (reference sequence). V dropped 2 bases and J dropped 10; count of bases not matched to a gene: 12.

The genes are TRBV11-3 and TRBJ2-5, with D uncertain. The V gene lost 5 bases and the J gene lost 0 bases, with 4 bases spanning the gap. This CDR3 region has 12 residues. Germline CDR1 and CDR2: SGHNT and YENEEA. CDR3 protein: CASSPYQETQYF. Written as DNA, the CDR3 is TGTGCCAGCAGCCCTTACCAAGAGACCCAGTACTTC.

The V call is TRBV20-1, the J call TRBJ2-1, with D maybe TRBD2 (6 bases). This CDR3 region has 14 residues. V lost 3 bases, J lost 8 bases, and 17 bases lay in between. Looked up from germline, CDR1 is DFQATT and CDR2 is SNEGSKA (reference sequence). The CDR3 is CSASPRLVNDEQFF. The DNA for the CDR3 is TGCAGTGCTAGTCCCCGACTAGTGAACGATGAGCAGTTCTTC.

The chain recombines TRBV19 with TRBJ2-2; 12 bases map to TRBD2. The V segment lost 5 bases and the J segment 6 bases; nucleotides outside the gene matches: 4. The CDR3 spans 15 residues. Germline V CDR1 and CDR2: LNHDA, SQIVND (reference sequence). CDR3 protein: CASSSLAGGAGELFF. In DNA, the CDR3 is TGTGCCAGTAGTTCACTAGCGGGAGGAGCCGGGGAGCTGTTTTTT.

The chain carries TRBV24-1 and TRBJ1-1, with a tentative D call TRBD1 (6 bases). In germline, CDR1 is KGHDR, CDR2 SFDVKD. V was shortened by 4 bases and J by 3 bases, with 8 bases between the two germline ends. This CDR3 is 13 amino acids long. CDR3 amino acids: CATSEGADTEAFF. As DNA, the CDR3 is TGTGCCACCAGTGAGGGGGCGGACACTGAAGCTTTCTTT.

This clone appeared once. The chain is built from TRBV6-5 and TRBJ1-6; TRBD1 agrees at 7 bases. The CDR3 covers 15 residues. Per the germline V gene, CDR1 is MNHEY and CDR2 is SVGAGI. Trimming cost V 4 bases and J 7 bases; bases outside gene matches: 7. DNA for the CDR3: TGTGCCAGCAGTTTCAGAGGGGGCTTGAATTCACCCCTCCACTTT. Its translation: CASSFRGGLNSPLHF.

The V and J genes are TRBV19 and TRBJ1-2; 9 positions agree with TRBD1. CDR3 length equals 15 residues. Looked up from germline, CDR1 is LNHDA and CDR2 is SQIVND (reference sequence). V shed 3 bases, J shed 3 bases, and the junction held 5 bases outside the gene matches. CDR3 loop: CASSIPGQGHYGYTF. CDR3 nucleotide sequence: TGTGCCAGTAGTATCCCGGGACAGGGTCACTATGGCTACACCTTC. Complete variable domain (other parts from reference TRBV19 and TRBJ1-2): DGGITQSPKYLFRKEGQNVTLSCEQNLNHDAMYWYRQDPGQGLRLIYYSQIVNDFQKGDIAEGYSVSREKKESFPLTVTSAQKNPTAFYLCASSIPGQGHYGYTFGSGTRLTVV.

The chain employs TRBV9 and TRBJ1-2; no reliable D call. The germline V and J ends were trimmed by 4 bases and 3 bases, with 7 bases remaining between them. The CDR3 consists of 12 residues. Germline assignment: CDR1 SGDLS and CDR2 YYNGEE. CDR3 DNA: TGTGCCAGCAGCCCCGATGACTATGGCTACACCTTC. It is translated as CASSPDDYGYTF.

The rearrangement joins TRBV24-1 to TRBJ2-1, with D hard to call. V was trimmed by 3 bases and J by 8 bases, leaving 4 bases between them. The V gene's germline CDR1 is KGHDR and CDR2 SFDVKD. This CDR3 has 11 residues. Here the CDR3 reads CATSDGDEQFF. CDR3 nucleotides: TGTGCCACCAGTGATGGTGATGAGCAGTTCTTC.

V and J are TRBV5-1 and TRBJ2-1; 9 nucleotides align to TRBD2. The V segment lost 0 bases and the J segment 8 bases; nucleotides outside the gene matches: 6. This CDR3 has 15 amino acids. Germline V gene lookup returns CDR1 SGHRS and CDR2 YFSETQ. DNA of the CDR3: TGCGCCAGCAGCTTGGGTAGCGGGAGAGGTGATGAGCAGTTCTTC. Translated: CASSLGSGRGDEQFF.

This sequence joins TRBV6-5 and TRBJ1-2; TRBD1 is a possible D gene (5 bases). From germline, CDR1 is MNHEY and CDR2 SVGAGI. The length of the CDR3 is 13 residues. Deletions cut 6 bases from V and 2 bases from J, with 10 bases between. The CDR3 DNA is TGTGCCAGCAGCAGGGCCCCAAACTATGGCTACACCTTC. Translation: CASSRAPNYGYTF.

On this clone itself: Relative to the germline gene, one junction end is altered; a read error may explain this. This chain joins TRBV2 and TRBJ1-4; D might be TRBD1 (6 bases). This CDR3 contains 14 residues. Germline V gene data show CDR1 as SNHLY and CDR2 as FYNNEI. CDR3 in amino acids: CASREGGSNEKLFF. CDR3 nucleotide sequence: TGTGCCAGCAGGGAAGGGGGATCGAATGAAAAACTGTTTTTT.

The chain recombines TRBV29-1 with TRBJ2-5; 11 positions match TRBD2. The J segment lost 4 bases and the V segment lost 5 bases, leaving 9 bases of the junction unmatched. Germline CDR1 and CDR2: SQVTM and ANQGSEA. CDR3 size: 15 residues. The CDR3 region is CSVSSPSGRIETQYF. The DNA for the CDR3 is TGCAGCGTTTCATCCCCTAGCGGGAGGATAGAGACCCAGTACTTC.